The T cell receptor beta chain described here comes from a study of T cell responses to AZD1222 COVID-19 vaccine. Study-wide findings and caveats: Spike-specific TCR breadth and depth grew following two AZD1222 doses. Donors in the cohort were predominantly white British and more often female, and clonal diversity was possibly underestimated.

Analysis merged second doses at about 4 or about 12 weeks. This clone turned up a few times. Its antigen is undetermined. Only in-frame clones appear in the TCRdb table, and some are missing; sequencing was by immunoSEQ multiplex PCR. Among about 88,000 clones listed, 85% to 90% were seen once. Germline V lookup: CDR1 MGHRA, CDR2 YSYEKL. The CDR3 has 15 amino acids. Between the trimmed V and J ends, which lost 1 base and 4 bases, there was a span of 14 bases. The chain links TRBV4-1 to TRBJ2-7; D tentatively reads TRBD1 or TRBD2 (6 bases each). The sequences come from peripheral blood, collected 28 days after the second AZD1222 dose. The sequence was obtained from an adult who received the AZD1222 COVID-19 vaccine. The CDR3 DNA sequence: TGCGCCAGCAGCCAAGCAGTTATAGGGGGGTACGAGCAGTACTTC. This encodes CASSQAVIGGYEQYF.